This T cell receptor (beta chain) was retrieved from a study of T cell changes during pregnancy in multiple sclerosis. Repertoires were generated with immunoSEQ multiplex PCR, while TCRdb's copy carries only in-frame clones and drops some. The data contain some 20,000 clones, 86% of them singletons. J gave up 2 bases and V 4 bases, and 15 bases lay outside the gene matches. The CDR3 length is 20 residues. Germline V gene sequence: CDR1 SGDLS, CDR2 YYNGEE. The chain is built from TRBV9 and TRBJ2-1, with 13 bases that match TRBD2. The receptor was isolated from a female donor in good health, enrolled as a control in a pregnancy study. This material consisted of CD4+ T cells from peripheral blood mononuclear cells, taken in the first trimester of pregnancy. CDR3 protein: CASSTPGLAGRGVAYNEQFF. The CDR3 DNA reads TGTGCCAGCAGCACTCCGGGACTAGCGGGGAGGGGCGTCGCCTACAATGAGCAGTTCTTC.